The T cell receptor (beta chain) under discussion was sequenced for a study of technical replicates of blood from a few donors. TCRdb's copy holds only in-frame clones and misses some; the assay was immunoSEQ multiplex PCR. The sample shows about 97,000 clones, approximately 96% of them seen only once. What was sequenced was T cells isolated from PBMCs. The TCR comes from a human donor in good health.

CDR3 in amino acids: CASSLYPRSGYEQYF. CDR3 bases: TGTGCCAGCAGTTTATACCCCCGGTCCGGGTACGAGCAGTACTTC. The J gene is TRBJ2-7, the V gene TRBV27; D is unclear. This CDR3 has 15 residues. Germline lookup yields CDR1 MNHEY and CDR2 SMNVEV (reference sequence). The ends were cut back, 1 base at V and 4 bases at J, with 14 bases in the middle.